This T cell receptor beta chain was observed in a study of CD8+CD57+ T cells in acquired aplastic anemia. Those patients picked for sequencing had displayed CD8+CD57+ cell expansion on flow cytometry. This clonotype was counted only a few times. It was genomic DNA that served as the template for profiling TCR beta VDJ and CDR3. TCRdb itself ran the reads through MiXCR, one entry per CDR3 protein. The sample records 150,000 or so distinct CDR3 sequences, about 48% being singletons. The specimen was sorted CD4+, CD8+, or CD8+CD57+ T cells (not recorded which) from PBMCs. This TCR was sampled from a human donor with aplastic anemia.

The CDR3 spells CATSDPGTSGDTQYF. In DNA, the CDR3 is TGTGCCACCAGTGACCCCGGGACTAGTGGAGATACGCAGTATTTT. The rearrangement uses TRBV24-1 and TRBJ2-3, with TRBD2 identical over 8 bases. Germline CDR1 is KGHDR and CDR2 is SFDVKD. The CDR3 length is 15 residues. V shed 4 bases and J 5 bases; nucleotides not matched to a gene: 7.